This T cell receptor (beta chain) stems from a study of Tregs in tolerant kidney transplant recipients. Study-level information: Related graft donors supplied nonmyeloablative bone marrow transplants, and mixed chimerism was transient. Findings of the study overall: Donor-specific Treg expansion exceeded global Treg expansion in tolerant patients, suggesting antigen drive. Tregs expanded with activated donor B cells seemed most donor-specific.

The repertoire was sequenced with immunoSEQ multiplex PCR; TCRdb's copy has only in-frame clones and lacks some. Counted here are around 98,000 clones, over 85% occurring once; the ten biggest clones make up 0.46%. Unstimulated Tregs (CD4+CD25+CD127-) and CD4+CD25- non-Tregs were sorted from PBMCs. About this clone: As yet, its antigen is unknown.

Germline lookup yields CDR1 MDHEN and CDR2 SYDVKM. J gave up 3 bases and V 4 bases, and 9 bases lay outside the gene matches. This CDR3 is built from 15 residues. This clonotype was sampled from a human donor who received a combined kidney and bone marrow transplant. The source was CD4+ T cells from blood, collected before the transplant. The rearrangement uses TRBV28 and TRBJ2-7; TRBD1 aligns across 7 bases. The DNA for the CDR3 is TGTGCCAGCAGTTATAGGGGCAGGGGGAGCTACGAGCAGTACTTC. Translated, it gives CASSYRGRGSYEQYF. Variable domain in full (rest from reference TRBV28 and TRBJ2-7): DVKVTQSSRYLVKRTGEKVFLECVQDMDHENMFWYRQDPGLGLRLIYFSYDVKMKEKGDIPEGYSVSREKKERFSLILESASTNQTSMYLCASSYRGRGSYEQYFGPGTRLTVT.